This T cell receptor (beta chain) is drawn from a study of siplizumab effects on memory and regulatory T cells. Study-wide points: There were only a minor fraction of alloreactive clones that mapped to unstimulated subsets. Whether proliferating Tregs in siplizumab cultures suppress was not functionally confirmed.

The table lists this clone with a count of one. What it recognizes is unknown. Libraries were prepared by immunoSEQ multiplex PCR; TCRdb keeps only in-frame clonotypes and omits some of them. The table has some 100,000 clones, roughly 93% seen once. This CDR3 region has 17 residues. The germline gives CDR1 LNHNV, CDR2 YYDKDF (reference sequence). V was pared by 3 bases and J by 1 base, with 8 bases of the junction left unmatched. Sequencing was performed on CD8+ T cells sorted from blood. The rearrangement links TRBV15 to TRBJ2-1, with 8 bases matching TRBD1. This receptor was identified in a human donor in good health. CDR3 sequence: CATSRETGVASYNEQFF. CDR3 in DNA: TGTGCCACCAGCAGGGAGACAGGGGTTGCATCCTACAATGAGCAGTTCTTC.